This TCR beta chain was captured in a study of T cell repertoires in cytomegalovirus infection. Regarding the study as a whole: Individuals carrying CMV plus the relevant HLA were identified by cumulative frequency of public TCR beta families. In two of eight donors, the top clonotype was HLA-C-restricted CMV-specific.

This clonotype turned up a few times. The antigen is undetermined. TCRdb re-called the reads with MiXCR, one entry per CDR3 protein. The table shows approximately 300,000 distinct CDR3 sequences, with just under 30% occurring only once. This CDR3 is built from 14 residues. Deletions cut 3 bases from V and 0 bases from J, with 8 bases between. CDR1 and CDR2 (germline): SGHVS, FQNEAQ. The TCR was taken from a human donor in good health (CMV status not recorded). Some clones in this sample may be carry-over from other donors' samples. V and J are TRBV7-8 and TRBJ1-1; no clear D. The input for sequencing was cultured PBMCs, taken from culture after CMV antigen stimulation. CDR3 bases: TGTGCCAGCAGCTTTGGGGAGGTGAACACTGAAGCTTTCTTT. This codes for CASSFGEVNTEAFF.